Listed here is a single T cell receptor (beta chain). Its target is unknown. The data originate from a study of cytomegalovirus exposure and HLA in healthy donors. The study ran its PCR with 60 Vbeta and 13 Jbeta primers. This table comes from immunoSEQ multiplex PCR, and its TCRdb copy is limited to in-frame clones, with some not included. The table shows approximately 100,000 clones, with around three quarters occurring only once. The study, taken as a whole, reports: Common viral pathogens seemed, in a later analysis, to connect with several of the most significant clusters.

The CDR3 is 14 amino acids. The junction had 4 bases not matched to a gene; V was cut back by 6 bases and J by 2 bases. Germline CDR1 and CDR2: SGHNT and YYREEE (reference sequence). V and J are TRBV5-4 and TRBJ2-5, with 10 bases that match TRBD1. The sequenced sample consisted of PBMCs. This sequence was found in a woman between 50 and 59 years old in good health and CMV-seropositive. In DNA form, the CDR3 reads TGTGCCAGCACCAAGGACAGGGGGCAAGAGACCCAGTACTTC. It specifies CASTKDRGQETQYF.